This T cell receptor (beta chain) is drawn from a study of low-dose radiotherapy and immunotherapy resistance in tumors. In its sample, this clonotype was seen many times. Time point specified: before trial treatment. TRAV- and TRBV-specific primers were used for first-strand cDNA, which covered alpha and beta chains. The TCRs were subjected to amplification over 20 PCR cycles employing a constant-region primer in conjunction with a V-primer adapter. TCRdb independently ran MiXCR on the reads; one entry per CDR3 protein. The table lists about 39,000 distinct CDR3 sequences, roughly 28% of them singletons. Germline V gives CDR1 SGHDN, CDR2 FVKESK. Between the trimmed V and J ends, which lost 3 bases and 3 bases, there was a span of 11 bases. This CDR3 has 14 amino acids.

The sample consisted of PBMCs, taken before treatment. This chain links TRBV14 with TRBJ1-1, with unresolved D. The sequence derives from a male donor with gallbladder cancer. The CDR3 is CASSQLGRDTEAFF. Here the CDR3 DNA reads TGTGCCAGCAGCCAGTTAGGGCGCGACACTGAAGCTTTCTTT.